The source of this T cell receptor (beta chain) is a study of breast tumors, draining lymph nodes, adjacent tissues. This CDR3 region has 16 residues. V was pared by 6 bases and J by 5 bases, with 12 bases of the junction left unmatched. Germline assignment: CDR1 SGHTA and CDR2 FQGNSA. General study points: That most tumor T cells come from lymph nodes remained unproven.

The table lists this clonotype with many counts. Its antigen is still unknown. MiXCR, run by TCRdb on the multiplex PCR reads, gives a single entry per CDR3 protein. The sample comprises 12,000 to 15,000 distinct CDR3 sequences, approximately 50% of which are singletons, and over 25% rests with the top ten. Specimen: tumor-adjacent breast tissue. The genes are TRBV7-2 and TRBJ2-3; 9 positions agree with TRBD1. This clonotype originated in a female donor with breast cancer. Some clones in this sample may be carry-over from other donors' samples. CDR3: CASRRQGGQGLDTQYF. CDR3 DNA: TGTGCCAGCAGGCGACAAGGGGGACAGGGACTAGATACGCAGTATTTT.